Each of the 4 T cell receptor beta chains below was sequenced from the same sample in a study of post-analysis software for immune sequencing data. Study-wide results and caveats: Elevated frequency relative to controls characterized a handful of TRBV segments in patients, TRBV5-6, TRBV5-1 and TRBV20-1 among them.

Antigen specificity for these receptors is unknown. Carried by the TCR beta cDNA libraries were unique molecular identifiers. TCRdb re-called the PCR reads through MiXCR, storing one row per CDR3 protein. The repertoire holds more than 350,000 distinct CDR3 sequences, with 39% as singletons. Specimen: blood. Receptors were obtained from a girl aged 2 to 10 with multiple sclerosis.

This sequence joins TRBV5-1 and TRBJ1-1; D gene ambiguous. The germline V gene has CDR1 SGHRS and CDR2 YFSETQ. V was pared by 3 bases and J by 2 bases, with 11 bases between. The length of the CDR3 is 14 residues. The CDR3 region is CASSSIGRNTEAFF. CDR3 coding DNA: TGCGCCAGCAGCTCGATTGGGCGTAACACTGAAGCTTTCTTT.

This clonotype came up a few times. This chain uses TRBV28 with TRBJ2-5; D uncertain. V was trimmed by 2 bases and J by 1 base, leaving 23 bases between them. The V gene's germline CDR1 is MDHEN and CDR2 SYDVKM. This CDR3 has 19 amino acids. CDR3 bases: TGTGCCAGCAGTTTAGAGGTGCCACAGAAGCCTATTGGCCAAGAGACCCAGTACTTC. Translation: CASSLEVPQKPIGQETQYF.

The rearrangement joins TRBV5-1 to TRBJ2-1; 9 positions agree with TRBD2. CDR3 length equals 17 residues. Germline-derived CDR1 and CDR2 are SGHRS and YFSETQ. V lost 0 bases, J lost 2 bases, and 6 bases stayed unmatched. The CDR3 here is CASSLVSGGPPYNEQFF. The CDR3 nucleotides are TGCGCCAGCAGCTTGGTTAGCGGGGGCCCCCCCTACAATGAGCAGTTCTTC.

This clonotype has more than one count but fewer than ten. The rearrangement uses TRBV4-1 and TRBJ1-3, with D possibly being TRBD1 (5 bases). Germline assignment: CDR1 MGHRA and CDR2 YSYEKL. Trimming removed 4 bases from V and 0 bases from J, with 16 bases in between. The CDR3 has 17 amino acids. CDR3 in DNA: TGCGCCAGCAGCCTCCGACAGAGAGGGAACTCTGGAAACACCATATATTTT. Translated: CASSLRQRGNSGNTIYF.